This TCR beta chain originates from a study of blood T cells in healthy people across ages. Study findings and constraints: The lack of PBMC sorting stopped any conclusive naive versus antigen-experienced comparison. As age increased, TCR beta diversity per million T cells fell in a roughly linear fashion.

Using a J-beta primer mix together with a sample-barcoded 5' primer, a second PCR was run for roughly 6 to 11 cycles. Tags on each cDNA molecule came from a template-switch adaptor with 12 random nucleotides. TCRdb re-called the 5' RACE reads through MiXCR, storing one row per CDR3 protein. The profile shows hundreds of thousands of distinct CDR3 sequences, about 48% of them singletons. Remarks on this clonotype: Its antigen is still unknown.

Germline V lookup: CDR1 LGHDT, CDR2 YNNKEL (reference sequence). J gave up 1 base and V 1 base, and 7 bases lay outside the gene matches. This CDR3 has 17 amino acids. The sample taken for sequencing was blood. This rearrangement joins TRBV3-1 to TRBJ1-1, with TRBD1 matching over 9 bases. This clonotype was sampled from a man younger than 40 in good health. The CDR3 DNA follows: TGTGCCAGCAGCCAAGTCCCGGGACAGGGAGCGAACACTGAAGCTTTCTTT. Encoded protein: CASSQVPGQGANTEAFF.